A selection of T cell receptor beta chains follows, all from one sample in a study of response to subunit inactivated influenza vaccine. TCRdb analysed the RT-PCR reads with MiXCR anew, one entry per CDR3 protein. The sample carries 170,000 or so distinct CDR3 sequences, about 10% recorded once. The sample was CD8+ T cells sorted from PBMCs, taken 23 to 25 months after vaccination. These receptors were collected from a man aged 45 to 70 who received an inactivated influenza vaccine. The CDR3 runs from the conserved cysteine through the conserved F or W. Each record gives: V gene, D gene, clone size, J gene, CDR3 protein, CDR3 DNA. D genes are given only for firm matches. Where a row states a size, it is once, few, many or the class of an expanded clone; other rows omit it.

>TRBV12-3/TRBV12-4|NA|many|TRBJ2-3
CASSLKTSTDTQYF
TGTGCCAGCAGTCTCAAGACGAGCACAGATACGCAGTATTTT
>TRBV7-9|NA|few|TRBJ2-7
CASSSPRRSGAYYEQYF
TGTGCCAGCAGCTCCCCCCGGAGATCGGGAGCATACTACGAGCAGTACTTC
>TRBV28|TRBD1|few|TRBJ2-5
CASSIGQGRQETQYF
TGTGCCAGCAGCATCGGACAGGGTCGACAAGAGACCCAGTACTTC
>TRBV12-3/TRBV12-4|TRBD1|few|TRBJ2-1
CASSFAGTGSGNEQFF
TGTGCCAGCAGTTTCGCCGGGACAGGGTCGGGCAATGAGCAGTTCTTC
>TRBV7-9|NA|NA|TRBJ2-1
CASSPGQLVQFF
TGTGCCAGCAGTCCAGGACAGCTTGTGCAGTTCTTC
>TRBV11-2|TRBD2|few|TRBJ2-2
CASSSRLAGTGELFF
TGTGCCAGCAGCTCGCGACTAGCGGGTACTGGGGAGCTGTTTTTT
>TRBV12-3/TRBV12-4|NA|few|TRBJ1-2
CASSLSLAGIRGYTF
TGTGCCAGCAGTTTAAGTCTGGCAGGGATACGTGGCTACACCTTC
>TRBV7-8|NA|NA|TRBJ1-5
CASSSTSQPQHF
TGTGCCAGCAGCTCGACGTCCCAGCCCCAGCATTTT
>TRBV11-1|NA|many|TRBJ2-7
CASSQGGGVAYEQYF
TGTGCCAGCAGCCAAGGTGGCGGGGTCGCCTACGAGCAGTACTTC
>TRBV10-3|NA|many|TRBJ2-7
CAISETGRTYEQYF
TGTGCCATCAGTGAGACAGGGAGGACCTACGAGCAGTACTTC
>TRBV11-2|NA|few|TRBJ2-3
CASSPKDGGTDTQYF
TGTGCCAGCAGCCCAAAGGACGGAGGCACAGATACGCAGTATTTT
>TRBV12-3/TRBV12-4|NA|many|TRBJ2-5
CASSFNPRETQYF
TGTGCCAGCAGTTTCAACCCCCGGGAGACCCAGTACTTC
>TRBV12-3/TRBV12-4|NA|NA|TRBJ2-7
CASSFSRRDYEQYF
TGTGCCAGCAGTTTCTCTAGGAGGGACTACGAGCAGTACTTC
>TRBV2|NA|many|TRBJ2-7
CASTRFSAYEQYF
TGTGCCAGCACCAGGTTCTCGGCTTACGAGCAGTACTTC
>TRBV9|TRBD1|many|TRBJ1-5
CASSPGAGGVGQPQHF
TGTGCCAGCAGCCCAGGGGCAGGGGGAGTGGGGCAGCCCCAGCATTTT
>TRBV5-6|TRBD2|many|TRBJ2-1
CASSGGGASYNEQFF
TGTGCCAGCAGCGGCGGGGGGGCCTCCTACAATGAGCAGTTCTTC
>TRBV11-2|NA|once|TRBJ2-5
CASGLLWGKETQYF
TGTGCCAGCGGCTTATTATGGGGGAAAGAGACCCAGTACTTC
>TRBV7-8|NA|NA|TRBJ2-7
CASSSLIKIGGEQYF
TGTGCCAGCAGCTCCCTCATAAAAATTGGGGGCGAGCAGTACTTC
>TRBV9|NA|few|TRBJ2-2
CASSVQGGELFF
TGTGCCAGCAGCGTCCAAGGCGGGGAGCTGTTTTTT
>TRBV2|NA|NA|TRBJ2-2
CASCITLYTGELFF
TGTGCCAGCTGTATAACTCTTTACACCGGGGAGCTGTTTTTT
>TRBV12-5|NA|few|TRBJ2-7
CASGSLAGEQYF
TGTGCTAGTGGTTCGCTGGCCGGCGAGCAGTACTTC
>TRBV27|NA|few|TRBJ2-5
CASSFGQGRRETQYF
TGTGCCAGCAGTTTCGGGCAGGGTAGGAGAGAGACCCAGTACTTC
>TRBV6-5|TRBD2|NA|TRBJ2-1
CASSYRTGGLYNEQFF
TGTGCCAGCAGTTACAGGACGGGAGGCCTCTACAATGAGCAGTTCTTC
>TRBV5-1|NA|few|TRBJ2-1
CASAIEKDWAYNEQFF
TGCGCCAGCGCGATCGAAAAAGACTGGGCCTACAATGAGCAGTTCTTC
>TRBV28|NA|NA|TRBJ2-6
CASSFVVASGANVLTF
TGTGCCAGCAGTTTTGTGGTGGCCTCTGGGGCCAACGTCCTGACTTTC
>TRBV5-1|NA|NA|TRBJ2-5
CASSLGGRGYQETQYF
TGCGCCAGCAGTTTGGGAGGCAGGGGGTACCAAGAGACCCAGTACTTC
>TRBV7-9|TRBD1|NA|TRBJ1-1
CASSWDRSTEAFF
TGTGCCAGCAGCTGGGACAGGAGCACTGAAGCTTTCTTT
>TRBV2|NA|many|TRBJ1-5
CASTLTGDWIGNQPQHF
TGTGCCAGCACTCTAACCGGAGATTGGATCGGCAATCAGCCCCAGCATTTT
>TRBV9|NA|few|TRBJ2-5
CASSPEGGRNQETQYF
TGTGCCAGCAGCCCCGAGGGGGGGAGAAACCAAGAGACCCAGTACTTC
>TRBV20-1|NA|few|TRBJ1-3
CSARDWMVGNTIYF
TGCAGTGCTAGAGATTGGATGGTGGGAAACACCATATATTTT
>TRBV3-1|TRBD2|NA|TRBJ2-3
CASSPGLDPDTQYF
TGTGCCAGCAGCCCGGGACTAGACCCAGATACGCAGTATTTT
>TRBV6-2/TRBV6-3|NA|few|TRBJ1-2
CASSQLNYGYTF
TGTGCCAGCAGCCAACTTAACTATGGCTACACCTTC
>TRBV6-2/TRBV6-3|NA|NA|TRBJ2-3
CASSYSLSDTQYF
TGTGCCAGCAGTTACTCGCTATCAGATACGCAGTATTTT
>TRBV12-3/TRBV12-4|NA|NA|TRBJ2-7
CASSTGTPSPVEQYF
TGTGCCAGCAGCACCGGGACTCCTTCCCCCGTCGAGCAGTACTTC
>TRBV4-1|NA|NA|TRBJ2-7
CASSQELATPIGEQHF
TGCGCCAGCAGCCAAGAATTGGCTACCCCAATTGGCGAGCAGCACTTC
>TRBV15|NA|few|TRBJ1-5
CATSRERRTNQPQHF
TGTGCCACCAGCAGAGAAAGACGGACAAATCAGCCCCAGCATTTT
>TRBV11-2|NA|few|TRBJ2-3
CASSLEFGHPDRDTQYF
TGTGCCAGCAGCTTAGAGTTCGGGCACCCTGATAGGGATACGCAGTATTTT
>TRBV29-1|TRBD2|many|TRBJ2-7
CSVERRSSGNSYEQYF
TGCAGCGTTGAACGGCGGTCTAGCGGGAACTCCTACGAGCAGTACTTC
>TRBV3-1|TRBD2|few|TRBJ2-1
CASSPEGLAGGSSYNEQFF
TGTGCCAGCAGCCCGGAGGGACTAGCGGGGGGGAGCTCCTACAATGAGCAGTTCTTC
>TRBV10-2|TRBD1|NA|TRBJ2-7
CASRQGSLPYEQYF
TGCGCCAGCCGACAGGGTAGTTTGCCCTACGAGCAGTACTTC
>TRBV12-3/TRBV12-4|TRBD1|NA|TRBJ1-2
CASSNTGDYGYTF
TGTGCCAGCAGTAACACAGGGGACTATGGCTACACCTTC
>TRBV5-1|NA|NA|TRBJ1-2
CASSFSLDGYTF
TGCGCCAGCAGCTTTAGTCTCGACGGCTACACCTTC
>TRBV15|NA|NA|TRBJ2-1
CATSRDRESSYNEQFF
TGTGCCACCAGCAGAGATCGAGAGAGCTCCTACAATGAGCAGTTCTTC
>TRBV11-2|TRBD2|NA|TRBJ2-7
CASSGLAGERYEQYF
TGTGCCAGCAGCGGACTAGCGGGAGAGCGCTACGAGCAGTACTTC
>TRBV10-2|NA|many|TRBJ1-5
CASSDEQGNNQPQHF
TGCGCCAGCAGTGATGAACAGGGAAACAATCAGCCCCAGCATTTT
>TRBV2|NA|NA|TRBJ2-1
CASSHTFDSSYNEQFF
TGTGCCAGCAGTCACACTTTTGACAGCTCCTACAATGAGCAGTTCTTC
>TRBV15|NA|few|TRBJ1-4
CATSRADDLGEKLFF
TGTGCCACCAGCAGAGCAGACGACCTGGGTGAAAAACTGTTTTTT
>TRBV25-1|NA|NA|TRBJ2-1
CASSERLEPQWSYNEQFF
TGTGCCAGCAGTGAGCGACTAGAGCCCCAGTGGTCCTACAATGAGCAGTTCTTC